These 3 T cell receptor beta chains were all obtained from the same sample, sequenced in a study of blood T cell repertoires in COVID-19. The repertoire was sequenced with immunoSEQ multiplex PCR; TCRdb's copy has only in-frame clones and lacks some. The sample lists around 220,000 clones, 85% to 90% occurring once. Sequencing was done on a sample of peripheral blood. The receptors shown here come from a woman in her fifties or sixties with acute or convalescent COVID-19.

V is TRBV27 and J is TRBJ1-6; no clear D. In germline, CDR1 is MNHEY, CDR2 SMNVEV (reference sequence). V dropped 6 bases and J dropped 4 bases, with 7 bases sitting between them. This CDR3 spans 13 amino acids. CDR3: CASRRDYNSPLHF. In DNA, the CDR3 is TGTGCCAGCAGGCGGGATTATAATTCACCCCTCCACTTT.

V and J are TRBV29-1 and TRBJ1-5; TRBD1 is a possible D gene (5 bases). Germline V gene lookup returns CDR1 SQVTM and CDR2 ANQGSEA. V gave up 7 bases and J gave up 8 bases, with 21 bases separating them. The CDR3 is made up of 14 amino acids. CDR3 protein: CSASASGGDEPQHF. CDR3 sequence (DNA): TGCAGCGCGTCGGCGTCCGGGGGGGATGAGCCCCAGCATTTT.

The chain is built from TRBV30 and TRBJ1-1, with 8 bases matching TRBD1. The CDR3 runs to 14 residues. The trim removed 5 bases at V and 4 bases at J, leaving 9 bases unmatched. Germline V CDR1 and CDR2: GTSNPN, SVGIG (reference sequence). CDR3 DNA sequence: TGTGCCTGGCACCAGGGGGCGATGAGCACTGAAGCTTTCTTT. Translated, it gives CAWHQGAMSTEAFF. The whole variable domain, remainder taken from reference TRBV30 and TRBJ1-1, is SQTIHQWPATLVQPVGSPLSLECTVEGTSNPNLYWYRQAAGRGLQLLFYSVGIGQISSEVPQNLSASRPQDRQFILSSKKLLLSDSGFYLCAWHQGAMSTEAFFGQGTRLTVV.